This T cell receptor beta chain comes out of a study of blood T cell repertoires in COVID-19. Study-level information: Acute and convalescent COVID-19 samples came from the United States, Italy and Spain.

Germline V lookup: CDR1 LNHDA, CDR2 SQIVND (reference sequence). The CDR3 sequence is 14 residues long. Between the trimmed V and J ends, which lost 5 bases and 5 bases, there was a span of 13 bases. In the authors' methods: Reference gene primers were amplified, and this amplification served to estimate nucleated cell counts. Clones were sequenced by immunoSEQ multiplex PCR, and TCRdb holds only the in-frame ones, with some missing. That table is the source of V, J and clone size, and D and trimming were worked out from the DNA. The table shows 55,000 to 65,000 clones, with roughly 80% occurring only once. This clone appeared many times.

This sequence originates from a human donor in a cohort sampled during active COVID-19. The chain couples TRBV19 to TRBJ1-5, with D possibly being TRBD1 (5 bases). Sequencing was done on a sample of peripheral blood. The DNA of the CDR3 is TGTGCCAGTAGTTTCCAGGGCAGGGATCAGCCCCAGCATTTT. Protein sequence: CASSFQGRDQPQHF. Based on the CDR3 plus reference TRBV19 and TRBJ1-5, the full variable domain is DGGITQSPKYLFRKEGQNVTLSCEQNLNHDAMYWYRQDPGQGLRLIYYSQIVNDFQKGDIAEGYSVSREKKESFPLTVTSAQKNPTAFYLCASSFQGRDQPQHFGDGTRLSIL.